This is a list of T cell receptor beta chains from one sample in a study of blood T cell repertoires in COVID-19. The data were produced by immunoSEQ multiplex PCR, yet TCRdb's version contains in-frame clones alone and is incomplete. The sample yields 120,000 to 150,000 clones, approximately 85% seen once. Sequenced material: peripheral blood. All receptors derive from a woman aged 60 to 75 with COVID-19, enrolled during active disease. Each CDR3 is given with its conserved first and last residue. Each record gives: V gene, CDR3 length, D gene, J gene, clone size, CDR3 DNA, CDR3 protein. The D gene is left open where the match is weak. Clone size appears in some rows only: once, few, many, or a class for an expanded clone.

>TRBV11-2|14|NA|TRBJ1-2|NA
TGTGCCAGCAGCTTAGTGGGCCCGGCCTATGGCTACACCTTC
CASSLVGPAYGYTF
>TRBV28|16|TRBD1|TRBJ1-2|NA
TGTGCCAGCAGTTTAGGGGACAGGGGAATTATTTATGGCTACACCTTC
CASSLGDRGIIYGYTF
>TRBV10-2|16|NA|TRBJ1-2|NA
TGCGCCAGCAGCGACAGGAACTCAGGCATCATGGCTGGCTACACCTTC
CASSDRNSGIMAGYTF
>TRBV5-1|17|NA|TRBJ2-3|NA
TGCGCCAGCAGGGGGGGGGCCAAGATAACGAGCACAGATACGCAGTATTTT
CASRGGAKITSTDTQYF
>TRBV3-1/TRBV3-2|16|NA|TRBJ2-7|NA
TGTGCCAGCAGCCAACCAGGGACATCAGGCTCCTACGAGCAGTACTTC
CASSQPGTSGSYEQYF
>TRBV11-2|14|NA|TRBJ2-2|once
TGTGCCAGCAGCTTAGACAGGGACACCGGGGAGCTGTTTTTT
CASSLDRDTGELFF
>TRBV3-1/TRBV3-2|17|TRBD1|TRBJ2-2|once
TGTGCCAGCAGCCAAGATCCGGGACAGGTGAACACCGGGGAGCTGTTTTTT
CASSQDPGQVNTGELFF
>TRBV5-1|19|TRBD2|TRBJ2-7|NA
TGCGCCAGCAGCTTGTTACAAAGGACTAGCGGGGGTGAAGGCTACGAGCAGTACTTC
CASSLLQRTSGGEGYEQYF
>TRBV5-4|17|TRBD2|TRBJ2-1|NA
TGTGCCAGCGGGGGACTAGCGGGGGGTAGCTCCTACAATGAGCAGTTCTTC
CASGGLAGGSSYNEQFF
>TRBV4-1|18|TRBD1|TRBJ1-2|many
TGCGCCAGCAGCCAAGATCATTCCCCGGGGACAGGGGATAATGGCTACACCTTC
CASSQDHSPGTGDNGYTF
>TRBV4-2|17|TRBD1|TRBJ2-1|NA
TGTGCCAGCAGCCCAAGGGGTGGACAGGGGTCCTACAATGAGCAGTTCTTC
CASSPRGGQGSYNEQFF
>TRBV25-1|15|NA|TRBJ1-1|NA
TGTGCCAGCGCGACCCACGGGGGAGGGACCACTGAAGCTTTCTTT
CASATHGGGTTEAFF
>TRBV9|17|TRBD2|TRBJ2-5|NA
TGTGCCAGCAGCGTAGCGATGGAGCGGGGGGGGCGGGAGACCCAGTACTTC
CASSVAMERGGRETQYF
>TRBV29-1|13|TRBD2|TRBJ2-3|NA
TGCAGCGTTGGACTAGCCGAGACAGATACGCAGTATTTT
CSVGLAETDTQYF
>TRBV4-1|16|NA|TRBJ1-2|NA
TGCGCCAGCAGCCAAGGCCCGATGAGGGCAAACTATGGCTACACCTTC
CASSQGPMRANYGYTF
>TRBV5-1|15|NA|TRBJ2-2|NA
TGCGCCAGCACACAGGGTATACCGAACACCGGGGAGCTGTTTTTT
CASTQGIPNTGELFF
>TRBV5-6|14|NA|TRBJ1-4|NA
TGTGCCAGCATCACGACAGGAGTCAATGAAAAACTGTTTTTT
CASITTGVNEKLFF
>TRBV15|13|NA|TRBJ2-5|NA
TGTGCCACCAGCAGAGGGGGAGGAGAGACCCAGTACTTC
CATSRGGGETQYF
>TRBV6-5|13|NA|TRBJ2-2|NA
TGTGCCAGCAGGCGGGGAGCAACCGGGGAGCTGTTTTTT
CASRRGATGELFF
>TRBV9|13|NA|TRBJ1-2|NA
TGTGCCAGCAGCGTAGAAGAGGGCTTAGGCTACACCTTC
CASSVEEGLGYTF
>TRBV18|13|NA|TRBJ2-7|NA
TGTGCCAGCTCACACAGCCGATCCTACGAGCAGTACTTC
CASSHSRSYEQYF
>TRBV3-1/TRBV3-2|14|TRBD1|TRBJ1-2|NA
TGTGCCAGCAGCCAAACCGGGACAGCCTATGGCTACACCTTC
CASSQTGTAYGYTF
>TRBV10-3|14|NA|TRBJ2-7|NA
TGTGCCATCAGTCGCGGGGATCAGGGGGACGAGCAGTACTTC
CAISRGDQGDEQYF
>TRBV3-1/TRBV3-2|15|TRBD2|TRBJ2-5|NA
TGTGCCAGCAGCCCACCAGGACTAGCGGCTCAGGGCCAGTACTTC
CASSPPGLAAQGQYF
>TRBV29-1|12|NA|TRBJ1-5|NA
TGCAGCGCCCAGGGGCCTAATCAGCCCCAGCATTTT
CSAQGPNQPQHF
>TRBV12-5|11|NA|TRBJ2-5|NA
TGTGCTAGTGGTTTGCGGGATATTCAGTACTTC
CASGLRDIQYF
>TRBV11-2|15|TRBD1|TRBJ2-7|once
TGTGCCAGCAGCTTACGCCCCGACAGGGGGGAAGAGCAGTACTTC
CASSLRPDRGEEQYF
>TRBV5-1|15|NA|TRBJ2-5|once
TGCGCCAGCAGCTTGATTAGCGGCCCCCAAGAGACCCAGTACTTC
CASSLISGPQETQYF
>TRBV9|16|TRBD2|TRBJ2-3|NA
TGTGCCAGCAGCGTGGATAGCGGGGAGGAATGGGATACGCAGTATTTT
CASSVDSGEEWDTQYF
>TRBV6-6|13|NA|TRBJ1-1|NA
TGTGCCGCCGGAGGGGATTTGAACACTGAAGCTTTCTTT
CAAGGDLNTEAFF
>TRBV7-3|15|TRBD1|TRBJ2-5|NA
TGTGCCAGCAGCTCACAGGGGGTTTACGGAGAGACCCAGTACTTC
CASSSQGVYGETQYF
>TRBV18|15|TRBD1|TRBJ2-7|NA
TGTGCCAGCTCACCCACCGGGACAGGGCTTAGCGAGCAGTACTTC
CASSPTGTGLSEQYF
>TRBV21-1|15|NA|TRBJ1-1|NA
TGTGCCAGCAGCAAAGGGGGACAGACGAACACTGAAGCTTTCTTT
CASSKGGQTNTEAFF
>TRBV18|14|TRBD1|TRBJ1-2|once
TGTGCCGCGACGGAGGGGGCGTTAAACTATGGCTACACCTTC
CAATEGALNYGYTF
>TRBV7-6|16|TRBD1|TRBJ2-2|NA
TGTGCCAGCAGCCAGACACAGGGGGCGCTGGCCGGGGAGCTGTTTTTT
CASSQTQGALAGELFF
>TRBV13|20|TRBD2|TRBJ2-1|NA
TGTGCCAGCAGCTTCTCCACTGACAGGGTGGTAGCTAGCGGGGTATCCGAGCAGTTCTTC
CASSFSTDRVVASGVSEQFF
>TRBV6-5|16|TRBD1|TRBJ2-7|NA
TGTGCCAGCAGTTACGCCCCGGGACAGGGGATAGGGAAGCAGTACTTC
CASSYAPGQGIGKQYF
>TRBV6-5|13|NA|TRBJ1-6|NA
TGTGCCAGGTTAGGCCCTGGGGCTTCACCCCTCCACTTT
CARLGPGASPLHF
>TRBV19|15|TRBD2|TRBJ2-3|NA
TGTGCCAGTAGTGGATCGCGGGGGGGCAAAGATACGCAGTATTTT
CASSGSRGGKDTQYF
>TRBV6-5|15|NA|TRBJ1-5|NA
TGTGCCAGCCGAAAAAGGGGAGGGGATGATCAGCCCCAGCATTTT
CASRKRGGDDQPQHF
>TRBV5-1|18|NA|TRBJ2-3|NA
TGCGCCAGCAGCTTGGGGGGAGACTTTTTTCAGAGCACAGATACGCAGTATTTT
CASSLGGDFFQSTDTQYF
>TRBV7-2|16|NA|TRBJ1-6|NA
TGTGCCAGCAGCTTAGTGGGGGCGTCCTATAATTCACCCCTCCACTTT
CASSLVGASYNSPLHF
>TRBV4-2|15|TRBD1|TRBJ1-2|NA
TGTGCCAGCAGCCAAGGTTCTCAGGGGGCGATTGGCTACACCTTC
CASSQGSQGAIGYTF
>TRBV5-1|16|TRBD1|TRBJ1-1|NA
TGCGCCAGCAGCTTGGAGGTTTGGACAGGGTCCACTGAAGCTTTCTTT
CASSLEVWTGSTEAFF
>TRBV3-1/TRBV3-2|16|TRBD2|TRBJ2-1|NA
TGTGCCAGCAGCCAAGCTAGCGGGGGGGCCGGCGGTGAGCAGTTCTTC
CASSQASGGAGGEQFF
>TRBV2|11|NA|TRBJ1-2|once
TGTGCCGATAGGGAGGGGTCGGGCTACACCTTC
CADREGSGYTF
>TRBV5-1|15|TRBD2|TRBJ2-3|NA
TGCGCCAGCAGCTTGGAGGCTAGCGGGACAGATACGCAGTATTTT
CASSLEASGTDTQYF
>TRBV27|14|TRBD1|TRBJ2-3|NA
TGTGCCAGCAGTACAGGGGGGAACACAGATACGCAGTATTTT
CASSTGGNTDTQYF
>TRBV3-1/TRBV3-2|17|TRBD2|TRBJ2-1|NA
TGTGCCAGCAGCGGGGAACTAGCGGGGGGGCCAGTAAATGAGCAGTTCTTC
CASSGELAGGPVNEQFF
>TRBV4-2|18|TRBD2|TRBJ2-3|NA
TGTGCCAGCAGCCAAGAGCGGCCGACTAGCGGACGCACAGATACGCAGTATTTT
CASSQERPTSGRTDTQYF
>TRBV7-9|17|NA|TRBJ1-2|few
TGTGCCAGCAGCTTGAGCGGGGTACAAGCCTTTTCCTATGGCTACACCTTC
CASSLSGVQAFSYGYTF
>TRBV4-3|14|NA|TRBJ1-5|few
TGCGCCAGCAGCCAAGATCTAGGCAATCAGCCCCAGCATTTT
CASSQDLGNQPQHF
>TRBV5-1|15|NA|TRBJ2-7|NA
TGCGCCAGCAGCCCCCCGCAGGGATTGTCCTACGAGCAGTACTTC
CASSPPQGLSYEQYF